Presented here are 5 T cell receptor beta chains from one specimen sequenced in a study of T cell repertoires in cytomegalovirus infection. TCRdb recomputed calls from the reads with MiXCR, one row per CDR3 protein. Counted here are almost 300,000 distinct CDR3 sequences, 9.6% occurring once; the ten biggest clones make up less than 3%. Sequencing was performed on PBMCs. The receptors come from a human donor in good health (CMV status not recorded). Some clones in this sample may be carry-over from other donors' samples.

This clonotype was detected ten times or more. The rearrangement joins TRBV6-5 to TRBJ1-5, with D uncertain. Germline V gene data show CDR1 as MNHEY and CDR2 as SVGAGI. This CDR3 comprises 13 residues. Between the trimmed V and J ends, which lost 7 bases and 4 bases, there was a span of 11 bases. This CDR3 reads CASKANTNQPQHF. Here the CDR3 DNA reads TGTGCCAGCAAAGCGAATACAAATCAGCCCCAGCATTTT.

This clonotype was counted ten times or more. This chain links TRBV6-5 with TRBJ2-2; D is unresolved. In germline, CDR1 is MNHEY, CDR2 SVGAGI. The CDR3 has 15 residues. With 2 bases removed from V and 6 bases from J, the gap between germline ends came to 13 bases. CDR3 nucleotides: TGTGCCAGCAGTTACGACATTGGCGGTGCCGGGGAGCTGTTTTTT. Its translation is CASSYDIGGAGELFF.

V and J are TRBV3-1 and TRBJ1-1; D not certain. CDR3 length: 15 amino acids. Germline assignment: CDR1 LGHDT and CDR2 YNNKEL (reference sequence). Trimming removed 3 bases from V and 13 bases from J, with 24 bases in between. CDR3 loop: CASSQKPGGDRSGFF. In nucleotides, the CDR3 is TGTGCCAGCAGCCAGAAACCGGGTGGGGATAGAAGCGGTTTCTTT.

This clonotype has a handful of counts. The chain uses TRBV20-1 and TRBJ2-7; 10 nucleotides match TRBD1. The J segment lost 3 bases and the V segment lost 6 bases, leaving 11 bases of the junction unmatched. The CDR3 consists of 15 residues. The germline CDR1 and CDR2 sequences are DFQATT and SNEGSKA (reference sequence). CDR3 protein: CSAPPGTGVDYEQYV. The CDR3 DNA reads TGCAGTGCACCCCCCGGGACAGGGGTTGACTACGAGCAGTACGTC.

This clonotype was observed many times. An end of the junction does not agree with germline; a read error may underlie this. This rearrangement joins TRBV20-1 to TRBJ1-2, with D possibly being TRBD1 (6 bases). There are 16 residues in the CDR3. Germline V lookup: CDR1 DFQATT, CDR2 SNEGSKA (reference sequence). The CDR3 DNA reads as TGCAGCGCTAGGAGTGAGGGGGGCCACCCTCGCTATGGCTACACCTTC. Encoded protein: CSARSEGGHPRYGYTF.